This entry describes one T cell receptor beta chain. No antigen is known for it. The sample comes from a study of monozygotic twins with inflammatory bowel disease. Samples each yielded cDNA through eight separate reactions. TCRdb re-called the 5' RACE reads; one entry per CDR3 protein, DNA not given. The listing records approximately 400,000 distinct CDR3 sequences. Per germline, CDR1 KGHSH and CDR2 LQKENI. The CDR3 totals 16 residues. Study-wide results and limits: Telling different T cell subtypes apart from each other was not possible.

Source material: blood. The sequence was obtained from a human donor with ulcerative colitis or Crohn's disease, or a healthy co-twin of an affected twin (not recorded which). This chain links TRBV18 with TRBJ2-1; TCRdb outputs TRBD1, but without DNA this stays unchecked. CDR3 sequence: CASSPLLGGIDNEQFF.